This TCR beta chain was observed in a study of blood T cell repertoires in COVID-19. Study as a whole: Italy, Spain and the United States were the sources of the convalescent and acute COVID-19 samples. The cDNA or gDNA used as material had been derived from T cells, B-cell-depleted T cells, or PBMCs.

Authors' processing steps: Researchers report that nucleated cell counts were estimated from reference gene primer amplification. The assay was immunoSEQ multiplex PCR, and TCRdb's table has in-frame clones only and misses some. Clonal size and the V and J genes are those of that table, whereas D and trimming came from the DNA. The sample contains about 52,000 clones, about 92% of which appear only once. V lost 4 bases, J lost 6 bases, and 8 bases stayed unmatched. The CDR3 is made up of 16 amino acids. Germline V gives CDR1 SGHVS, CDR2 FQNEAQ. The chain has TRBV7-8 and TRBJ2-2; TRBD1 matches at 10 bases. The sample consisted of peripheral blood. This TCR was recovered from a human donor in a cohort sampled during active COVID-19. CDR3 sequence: CASSSRTGGVSGELFF. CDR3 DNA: TGTGCCAGCAGCTCGAGGACAGGGGGAGTTTCCGGGGAGCTGTTTTTT.